The 28 T cell receptor beta chains below were found in one sample sequenced in a study of regulatory T cells in long-lasting Graves disease (dated by TCRdb to the early 2020s). The library came from multiplex PCR. Sequencing was performed on an Illumina HiSeq 4000. TCR beta libraries were built with iRepertoire HTBI primers and Arm-PCR amplification of CDR3 regions. The raw public reads went through TCRdb reprocessing: fastp at Q25, MiXCR clone calling, in-frame beta chains kept. CDR3 protein sequences are deduplicated, and each keeps its most common genes and DNA. A total of about 370,000 distinct CDR3 sequences appear in this sample, around 16% of them only once. The biggest ten clones account for about 20% of the sample. In the paper's terms, the time point label means: newly diagnosed GD, antithyroid drugs for less than 3 months. For both TCR sequencing and RNA sequencing, RNA was extracted from PBMCs in TRIzol.

The sample in question was peripheral blood mononuclear cells (PBMCs), obtained at new diagnosis, from a patient treated with antithyroid drugs. The source is a female donor with Graves disease.

The V call is TRBV29-1, the J call TRBJ1-1; 10 positions agree with TRBD1. Trimming removed 7 bases from V and 1 base from J; junction bases left unmatched: 6. CDR1 and CDR2 (germline): SQVTM, ANQGSEA. This CDR3 contains 14 residues. CDR3: CSGKGQGTNTEAFF. CDR3 nucleotides: TGCAGCGGGAAGGGACAGGGGACGAACACTGAAGCTTTCTTT.

This clonotype was observed at least ten times. The chain uses TRBV30 and TRBJ2-7; D perhaps matches TRBD2 (5 bases). Germline lookup yields CDR1 GTSNPN and CDR2 SVGIG (reference sequence). The CDR3 is 14 residues long. V lost 1 base and J lost 0, with 10 bases in between. CDR3 sequence: CAWSAQSGSYEQYF. CDR3 DNA sequence: TGTGCCTGGAGTGCCCAGAGCGGCTCCTACGAGCAGTACTTC.

This chain links TRBV5-5 with TRBJ1-2, with no clear D. The germline V and J ends were trimmed by 4 bases and 3 bases, with 16 bases remaining between them. This CDR3 has 15 amino acids. Germline V lookup: CDR1 SGHKS, CDR2 YYEKEE (reference sequence). The CDR3 protein is CASSPLSGGYYGYTF. For the CDR3, the DNA is TGTGCCAGCAGCCCCTTGTCCGGCGGCTACTATGGCTACACCTTC.

This clonotype was seen many times. This sequence joins TRBV14 and TRBJ2-1; the D is unclear. The CDR3 covers 14 residues. V was clipped by 3 bases and J by 4 bases, with 10 bases between them. Germline V lookup: CDR1 SGHDN, CDR2 FVKESK. This chain's CDR3 is CASSHARSYNEQFF. As DNA, the CDR3 is TGTGCCAGCAGCCACGCGAGGTCATACAATGAGCAGTTCTTC.

This clonotype appeared many times. The chain recombines TRBV6-1 with TRBJ2-2, with 10 bases identical to TRBD2. Trimming cost V 5 bases and J 5 bases; bases outside gene matches: 5. CDR3 length: 15 residues. The V gene's germline CDR1 is MNHNS and CDR2 SASEGT. CDR3 loop: CASSSGRADTGELFF. The CDR3 nucleotides read TGTGCCAGCAGTAGCGGGAGGGCAGATACCGGGGAGCTGTTTTTT.

This clonotype came up many times. CDR3 bases: TGCGCCAGCAGCTCCCAGACAGGTGTGAACACTGAAGCTTTCTTT. Translating gives CASSSQTGVNTEAFF. The rearrangement joins TRBV5-1 to TRBJ1-1; D may be TRBD1 (6 bases). The CDR3 totals 15 residues. V was cut by 3 bases and J by 0 bases, with 12 bases left in between. Germline values: CDR1 SGHRS, CDR2 YFSETQ.

At least ten counts were recorded for this clonotype. This sequence joins TRBV6-1 and TRBJ1-5; D is undetermined. The CDR3 consists of 12 residues. V was cut by 3 bases and J by 6 bases, with 6 bases left in between. The V gene's germline CDR1 is MNHNS and CDR2 SASEGT. The CDR3 DNA follows: TGTGCCAGCAGTGACACGCCTCAGCCCCAGCATTTT. This encodes CASSDTPQPQHF.

A remark on this clonotype: Since a much larger clone is just one base distant, this may be a read error. This chain connects TRBV7-9 to TRBJ2-1, with 7 nucleotides matching TRBD2. J gave up 7 bases and V 1 base, and 7 bases lay outside the gene matches. CDR1 is SEHNR, CDR2 FQNEAQ, per germline (reference sequence). The CDR3 is made up of 15 amino acids. This CDR3 is CASSLGGGPGNEQFF. The CDR3 DNA sequence: TGTGCCAGCAGCTTAGGGGGAGGGCCAGGAAATGAGCAGTTCTTC.

The sample holds many counts of this clonotype. V and J are TRBV6-2 or TRBV6-3 and TRBJ1-1; D is undetermined. Trimming shortened V by 2 bases and J by 4 bases, and 11 bases separated the two germline ends. This CDR3 has 14 amino acids. The germline gives CDR1 MNHEY, CDR2 SVGEGT. CDR3 in amino acids: CASSYKERGTEAFF. The DNA for the CDR3 is TGTGCCAGCAGTTACAAGGAGCGGGGCACTGAAGCTTTCTTT.

This clonotype occurred many times. The chain has TRBV6-5 and TRBJ2-7, with 7 positions matching TRBD2. The CDR3 consists of 14 residues. V lost 0 bases to trimming and J lost 3 bases; unmatched junction nucleotides: 2. The germline CDR1 and CDR2 sequences are MNHEY and SVGAGI. The CDR3 is CASSYSAGVYEQYF. In nucleotides, the CDR3 is TGTGCCAGCAGTTACTCGGCGGGGGTCTACGAGCAGTACTTC.

This clonotype was observed many times. The rearrangement uses TRBV12-3 or TRBV12-4 and TRBJ1-2, with D possibly matching TRBD1 (6 bases). This CDR3 is built from 13 residues. V lost 8 bases and J 7 bases, leaving 17 bases between the germline ends. In DNA, the CDR3 is TGTGCCAGCGGATCCGCGGGGGCGGCTGGCTACACCTTC. Translation gives CASGSAGAAGYTF.

This clonotype showed up many times. The chain is built from TRBV6-1 and TRBJ1-2, with 10 bases aligning to TRBD1. Germline lookup yields CDR1 MNHNS and CDR2 SASEGT. Trimming at V came to 6 bases and at J to 8 bases, leaving 6 bases not matched to a gene. The CDR3 is made up of 13 amino acids. For the CDR3, the DNA is TGTGCCAGCAGGAGGACAGGGGGATACGGCTACACCTTC. Translated, it gives CASRRTGGYGYTF.

The sample holds a few counts of this clonotype. The genes are TRBV19 and TRBJ2-3; D ambiguous. The germline V gene has CDR1 LNHDA and CDR2 SQIVND (reference sequence). The CDR3 length is 11 residues. V was trimmed by 5 bases and J by 7 bases, leaving 7 bases between them. The CDR3 sequence: CASSGSYTQYF. CDR3 DNA: TGTGCCAGTAGTGGATCGTATACGCAGTATTTT.

In its sample, this clonotype was seen many times. CDR3 sequence reads: CASSLEDYPFDEQFF. CDR3 in DNA: TGTGCCAGCAGCTTAGAGGACTACCCCTTCGATGAGCAGTTCTTC. The chain is built from TRBV7-2 and TRBJ2-1; perhaps TRBD2 as D (6 bases). Trimming took off 1 base at V and 8 bases at J, with 15 bases between the two ends. Per the germline V gene, CDR1 is SGHTA and CDR2 is FQGNSA. This CDR3 has 15 amino acids. Variable domain in full (rest from reference TRBV7-2 and TRBJ2-1): GAGVSQSPSNKVTEKGKDVELRCDPISGHTALYWYRQSLGQGLEFLIYFQGNSAPDKSGLPSDRFSAERTGGSVSTLTIQRTQQEDSAVYLCASSLEDYPFDEQFFGPGTRLTVL.

There are many counts of this clonotype. The chain recombines TRBV3-1 with TRBJ2-3, with D perhaps TRBD1 (5 bases). Trimming removed 0 bases from V and 4 bases from J, with 8 bases in between. In germline, CDR1 is LGHDT, CDR2 YNNKEL (reference sequence). The CDR3 totals 14 residues. As DNA, the CDR3 is TGTGCCAGCAGCCAAGATCTCAGGGCAGATACGCAGTATTTT. Its protein is CASSQDLRADTQYF.

In its sample, this clonotype was seen many times. The J gene is TRBJ1-1, the V gene TRBV7-9; a possible D gene is TRBD1 (6 bases). The length of the CDR3 is 15 residues. Trimming took 5 bases from V and 1 from J, leaving 14 bases between them. Germline V CDR1 and CDR2: SEHNR, FQNEAQ (reference sequence). The CDR3 DNA reads TGTGCCAGCAGCACCTCCCGGGACAAGAACACTGAAGCTTTCTTT. It is translated as CASSTSRDKNTEAFF.

This clonotype was seen ten or more times. The chain couples TRBV2 to TRBJ2-1; TRBD2 matches 10 bases. The CDR3 runs 15 residues. Germline V gene lookup returns CDR1 SNHLY and CDR2 FYNNEI. V gave up 5 bases and J gave up 5 bases; unmatched junction bases: 6. CDR3: CASSLSGRAHNEQFF. The CDR3 coding sequence is TGTGCCAGCAGTCTAAGCGGGAGGGCCCACAATGAGCAGTTCTTC. The full variable domain, rest sourced from reference TRBV2 and TRBJ2-1, is EPEVTQTPSHQVTQMGQEVILRCVPISNHLYFYWYRQILGQKVEFLVSFYNNEISEKSEIFDDQFSVERPDGSNFTLKIRSTKLEDSAMYFCASSLSGRAHNEQFFGPGTRLTVL.

This clonotype was counted ten times or more. The rearrangement uses TRBV28 and TRBJ1-2, with 12 bases matching TRBD1. This CDR3 contains 16 residues. Germline CDR1 and CDR2: MDHEN and SYDVKM. Trimming at V came to 2 bases and at J to 4 bases, leaving 5 bases not matched to a gene. CDR3 DNA: TGTGCCAGCAGTTTAAGGGGACAGGGGGCCGGCTATGGCTACACCTTC. It encodes CASSLRGQGAGYGYTF.

In its sample, this clonotype was seen a few times. The chain links TRBV5-6 to TRBJ1-2, with 8 bases matching TRBD1. This CDR3 has 15 amino acids. With 4 bases clipped from V and 5 bases from J, the junction kept 10 bases outside the gene matches. Looked up from germline, CDR1 is SGHDT and CDR2 is YYEEEE. The CDR3 sequence is CASSGAGGWVYGYTF. CDR3 bases: TGTGCCAGCAGCGGGGCAGGGGGCTGGGTGTATGGCTACACCTTC.

There are many counts of this clonotype. The chain is built from TRBV5-4 and TRBJ2-7; D gene unclear. The ends were cut back, 1 base at V and 0 bases at J, with 14 bases in the middle. Germline V gene lookup returns CDR1 SGHNT and CDR2 YYREEE (reference sequence). The CDR3 consists of 16 residues. The CDR3 region has the DNA TGTGCCAGCAGCTTGTCCACTACCCCGAGCTCCTACGAGCAGTACTTC. Its translation is CASSLSTTPSSYEQYF.

As concerns this clonotype: Germline is not matched at one junction end, which may reflect a read error. The CDR3, as DNA: TGTGCCAGCAGTCACTCGAATCGACTAGCGGCCTCCACAGATACGCAGTATTTT. As protein: CASSHSNRLAASTDTQYF. V is TRBV6-2 or TRBV6-3 and J is TRBJ2-3, with 9 bases aligning to TRBD2. Germline V gene data show CDR1 as MNHEY and CDR2 as SVGEGT. This CDR3 comprises 18 residues.

This clonotype came up many times. The chain recombines TRBV28 with TRBJ2-7, with a possible D match to TRBD2 (5 bases). The CDR3 extends over 16 amino acids. Germline-derived CDR1 and CDR2 are MDHEN and SYDVKM. Trimming shortened V by 3 bases and J by 3 bases, and 18 bases separated the two germline ends. The CDR3 nucleotides read TGTGCCAGCAGTTTGAACAGTAAGCGGCCGTTCTACGAGCAGTACTTC. Its translation: CASSLNSKRPFYEQYF.

V gene TRBV6-1 combines with J gene TRBJ2-2; tentative D call: TRBD2 (5 bases). Trimming removed 6 bases at V and 3 bases at J, with 17 bases between. CDR3 length: 16 amino acids. From germline, CDR1 is MNHNS and CDR2 SASEGT. The CDR3 reads CASSTGGSLYTGELFF. CDR3 bases: TGTGCCAGCAGCACTGGTGGGAGCCTTTACACCGGGGAGCTGTTTTTT.

This clonotype was found many times. V is TRBV20-1 and J is TRBJ2-3; 10 bases fit TRBD2. The CDR3 contains 16 residues. V dropped 7 bases and J dropped 3; count of bases not matched to a gene: 13. The germline V gene has CDR1 DFQATT and CDR2 SNEGSKA (reference sequence). The CDR3 here is CSVLSLLAGLTDTQYF. CDR3 coding DNA: TGCAGTGTTCTGTCCCTACTAGCGGGGTTGACAGATACGCAGTATTTT.

This clonotype was detected once. The chain combines TRBV4-1 with TRBJ2-7; 7 bases fit TRBD1. This CDR3 spans 16 amino acids. J gave up 2 bases and V 4 bases, and 11 bases lay outside the gene matches. Germline V gene data show CDR1 as MGHRA and CDR2 as YSYEKL. CDR3 amino acids: CASSLRTGINTYEQYF. CDR3 DNA sequence: TGCGCCAGCAGCCTAAGGACAGGCATAAACACCTACGAGCAGTACTTC.

This clonotype was detected only a few times. The chain combines TRBV29-1 with TRBJ2-2; D perhaps matches TRBD1 (5 bases). Trimming left V 3 bases short and J 7 bases short, with 12 bases between. This CDR3 is 13 amino acids long. Germline loops: CDR1 SQVTM, CDR2 ANQGSEA. The CDR3 spells CSVDGAGHGELFF. CDR3 sequence (DNA): TGCAGCGTTGATGGGGCAGGCCACGGGGAGCTGTTTTTT.

The sample holds a few counts of this clonotype. The rearrangement uses TRBV6-5 and TRBJ2-4, with D possibly TRBD1 on 5 matching bases. The CDR3 is 15 residues long. Germline V gene data show CDR1 as MNHEY and CDR2 as SVGAGI. Trimming shortened V by 0 bases and J by 0 bases, and 6 bases separated the two germline ends. The CDR3 is CASSYSDTAKNIQYF. The CDR3 DNA sequence: TGTGCCAGCAGTTACTCGGACACAGCCAAAAACATTCAGTACTTC.

The genes are TRBV18 and TRBJ2-1; 7 nucleotides line up with TRBD2. Germline V gives CDR1 KGHSH, CDR2 LQKENI. This CDR3 has 15 residues. J gave up 2 bases and V 3 bases, and 4 bases lay outside the gene matches. The CDR3 sequence is CASSPGLDTYNEQFF. The DNA for the CDR3 is TGTGCCAGCTCACCTGGACTAGACACCTACAATGAGCAGTTCTTC.